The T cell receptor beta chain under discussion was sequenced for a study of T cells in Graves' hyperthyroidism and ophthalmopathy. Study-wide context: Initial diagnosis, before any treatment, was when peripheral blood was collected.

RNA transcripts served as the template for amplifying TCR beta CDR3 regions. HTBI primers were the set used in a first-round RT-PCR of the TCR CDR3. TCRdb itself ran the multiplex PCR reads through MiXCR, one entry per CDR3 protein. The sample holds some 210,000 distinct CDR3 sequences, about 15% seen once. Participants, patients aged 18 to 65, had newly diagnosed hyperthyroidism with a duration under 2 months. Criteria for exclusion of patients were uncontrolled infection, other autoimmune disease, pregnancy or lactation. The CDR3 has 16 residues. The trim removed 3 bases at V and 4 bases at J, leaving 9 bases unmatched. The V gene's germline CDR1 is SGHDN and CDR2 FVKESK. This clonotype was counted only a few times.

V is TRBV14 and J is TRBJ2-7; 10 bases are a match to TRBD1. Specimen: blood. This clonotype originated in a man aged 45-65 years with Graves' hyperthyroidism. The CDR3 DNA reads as TGTGCCAGCAGCCACCTCTTCGGACAGGGGGATTACGAGCAGTACTTC. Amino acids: CASSHLFGQGDYEQYF.